The rows below give T cell receptor beta chains drawn from one sample of a study of blood T cell repertoires in COVID-19. TCRdb's copy holds only in-frame clones and misses some; the assay was immunoSEQ multiplex PCR. The sample has some 93,000 clones, 80% to 90% seen once. Sequenced: peripheral blood. The receptors originated from a man between 60 and 75 years old with acute or convalescent COVID-19. Both conserved end residues are part of each CDR3. Each record gives: V gene, D gene, J gene, clone size, CDR3 DNA, CDR3 protein. The D gene is left open where the match is weak. Part of the rows lack a size; the others show once, few, many or a class for expanded clones.

v_call: TRBV20-1; d_call: .; j_call: TRBJ1-1; clone_size: .; cdr3_nt: TGCAGTGCTAGTGCCAAATCCGGGACACTGAACACTGAAGCTTTCTTT; cdr3_aa: CSASAKSGTLNTEAFF
v_call: TRBV4-1; d_call: TRBD1; j_call: TRBJ1-4; clone_size: .; cdr3_nt: TGCGCCAGCAGCCAAGATTTCCCCTCACAGGGGGCCGGAGGCGGTGAAAAACTGTTTTTT; cdr3_aa: CASSQDFPSQGAGGGEKLFF
v_call: TRBV27; d_call: .; j_call: TRBJ2-3; clone_size: .; cdr3_nt: TGTGCCAGCAGTTTAAACAGGGTTACAGATACGCAGTATTTT; cdr3_aa: CASSLNRVTDTQYF
v_call: TRBV6-5; d_call: .; j_call: TRBJ1-3; clone_size: once; cdr3_nt: TGTGCCAGCAGTCTGGGGGCTTCGGGTGACACCATATATTTT; cdr3_aa: CASSLGASGDTIYF
v_call: TRBV6-4; d_call: .; j_call: TRBJ1-6; clone_size: once; cdr3_nt: TGTGCCAGCAGTGACGAGGGGACAAGGAATTCACCCCTCCACTTT; cdr3_aa: CASSDEGTRNSPLHF
v_call: TRBV6-5; d_call: TRBD1; j_call: TRBJ1-6; clone_size: .; cdr3_nt: TGTGCCAGCAGACCTCGGACAGGAGCGAATTCACCCCTCCACTTT; cdr3_aa: CASRPRTGANSPLHF
v_call: TRBV3-1/TRBV3-2; d_call: TRBD1; j_call: TRBJ1-5; clone_size: .; cdr3_nt: TGTGCCAGCAGCCAAGGCCCAGGGGGCTATCAGCCCCAGCATTTT; cdr3_aa: CASSQGPGGYQPQHF
v_call: TRBV7-9; d_call: .; j_call: TRBJ2-5; clone_size: .; cdr3_nt: TGTGCCAGCAGCTTAGGTCCCCTAAAAGAGACCCAGTACTTC; cdr3_aa: CASSLGPLKETQYF
v_call: TRBV7-3; d_call: TRBD1; j_call: TRBJ1-2; clone_size: .; cdr3_nt: TGTGCCAGCAGCCTAAGGGGGACAGGGGGCTTTGGCTACACCTTC; cdr3_aa: CASSLRGTGGFGYTF
v_call: TRBV7-2; d_call: TRBD2; j_call: TRBJ2-3; clone_size: .; cdr3_nt: TGTGCCAGCAAAAGAGGGGCGGGGGGCACCAGCACAGATACGCAGTATTTT; cdr3_aa: CASKRGAGGTSTDTQYF
v_call: TRBV27; d_call: .; j_call: TRBJ1-1; clone_size: .; cdr3_nt: TGTGCCAGCAGCCCCCACGGGGGGCGGACTGAAGCTTTCTTT; cdr3_aa: CASSPHGGRTEAFF
v_call: TRBV12-3/TRBV12-4; d_call: .; j_call: TRBJ1-4; clone_size: few; cdr3_nt: TGTGCCAGCAGAAGGGGTAATGAAAAACTGTTTTTT; cdr3_aa: CASRRGNEKLFF
v_call: TRBV5-6; d_call: .; j_call: TRBJ1-1; clone_size: .; cdr3_nt: TGTGCCAGCAGCGACCCACAGTCTAACACTGAAGCTTTCTTT; cdr3_aa: CASSDPQSNTEAFF
v_call: TRBV7-9; d_call: .; j_call: TRBJ2-1; clone_size: .; cdr3_nt: TGTGCCAGCAGCCACACTACTAAACAGGACCGACCTTACAATGAGCAGTTCTTC; cdr3_aa: CASSHTTKQDRPYNEQFF
v_call: TRBV10-2; d_call: TRBD1; j_call: TRBJ1-1; clone_size: .; cdr3_nt: TGCGCCAGCAGTTACTCCGGGACAGGGGGCGATTTGACTGAAGCTTTCTTT; cdr3_aa: CASSYSGTGGDLTEAFF
v_call: TRBV6-2/TRBV6-3; d_call: .; j_call: TRBJ1-1; clone_size: .; cdr3_nt: TGTGCCAGCAGTTACTCGGGGGCCGAAGCTTTCTTT; cdr3_aa: CASSYSGAEAFF
v_call: TRBV7-9; d_call: TRBD2; j_call: TRBJ2-5; clone_size: once; cdr3_nt: TGTGCCAGCGGACTAGCGGGCGTCTTCGAGACCCAGTACTTC; cdr3_aa: CASGLAGVFETQYF
v_call: TRBV7-2; d_call: TRBD2; j_call: TRBJ2-3; clone_size: once; cdr3_nt: TGTGCCAGCAGCTTATCCCCTAGCGGGGGCCCTCGCACAGATACGCAGTATTTT; cdr3_aa: CASSLSPSGGPRTDTQYF
v_call: TRBV6-5; d_call: .; j_call: TRBJ2-7; clone_size: .; cdr3_nt: TGTGCCAGCAGTCGGGTCCAGACGGGCTCCTACGAGCAGTACTTC; cdr3_aa: CASSRVQTGSYEQYF
v_call: TRBV4-3; d_call: .; j_call: TRBJ1-1; clone_size: .; cdr3_nt: TGCGCCAGCAGCCAAGTTCCCGGGGGGAACACTGAAGCTTTCTTT; cdr3_aa: CASSQVPGGNTEAFF
v_call: TRBV3-1/TRBV3-2; d_call: .; j_call: TRBJ1-5; clone_size: .; cdr3_nt: TGTGCCAGCAGCCAAGATCGCACAGAGAATCAGCCCCAGCATTTT; cdr3_aa: CASSQDRTENQPQHF
v_call: TRBV7-8; d_call: TRBD1; j_call: TRBJ1-1; clone_size: .; cdr3_nt: TGTGCCAGCAGCTTAGCTGGTCCAGGGGGTACTGAAGCTTTCTTT; cdr3_aa: CASSLAGPGGTEAFF
v_call: TRBV30; d_call: .; j_call: TRBJ2-2; clone_size: .; cdr3_nt: TGTGCCTGGAGTGTAGAACGGGGCGGGGAGCTGTTTTTT; cdr3_aa: CAWSVERGGELFF
v_call: TRBV18; d_call: .; j_call: TRBJ2-4; clone_size: .; cdr3_nt: TGTGCCAGCTCACCACTAGCGGAAGCCAAAAACATTCAGTACTTC; cdr3_aa: CASSPLAEAKNIQYF
v_call: TRBV18; d_call: TRBD1; j_call: TRBJ1-2; clone_size: .; cdr3_nt: TGTGCCAGCTCACCCGATATCGACAGGGCCGGGAACTATGGCTACACCTTC; cdr3_aa: CASSPDIDRAGNYGYTF
v_call: TRBV10-3; d_call: TRBD1; j_call: TRBJ1-2; clone_size: once; cdr3_nt: TGTGCCATCAGTCCATCTCGGGGACAGGGATCTTCTGGCTACACCTTC; cdr3_aa: CAISPSRGQGSSGYTF
v_call: TRBV2; d_call: TRBD1; j_call: TRBJ1-4; clone_size: once; cdr3_nt: TGTGCCAGCAGCGCAACAGGGGTAGATAATGAAAAACTGTTTTTT; cdr3_aa: CASSATGVDNEKLFF
v_call: TRBV19; d_call: TRBD1; j_call: TRBJ2-7; clone_size: .; cdr3_nt: TGTGCCAGTAGTATTAGTGGACAGGGGTTAGGCGAGCAGTACTTC; cdr3_aa: CASSISGQGLGEQYF
v_call: TRBV6-5; d_call: TRBD1; j_call: TRBJ1-2; clone_size: .; cdr3_nt: TGTGCCAGCAGTTACCCTTCCGGGACAGGGCGCTATGGCTACACCTTC; cdr3_aa: CASSYPSGTGRYGYTF
v_call: TRBV6-6; d_call: .; j_call: TRBJ2-5; clone_size: .; cdr3_nt: TGTGCCAGCAGTTATAGGCCGGGGGAGACCCAGTACTTC; cdr3_aa: CASSYRPGETQYF
v_call: TRBV30; d_call: .; j_call: TRBJ1-1; clone_size: .; cdr3_nt: TGTGCCTGGAGTCAAGGTGTCGGGGTAGCTTTCTTT; cdr3_aa: CAWSQGVGVAFF
v_call: TRBV5-1; d_call: TRBD1; j_call: TRBJ1-2; clone_size: .; cdr3_nt: TGCGCCAGCAGCCAAACCCCCCCCACAGGGGGAAGGGACTATGGCTACACCTTC; cdr3_aa: CASSQTPPTGGRDYGYTF
v_call: TRBV29-1; d_call: .; j_call: TRBJ2-7; clone_size: .; cdr3_nt: TGCAGCGTTGATCGGCAGGGCGAGCAGTACTTC; cdr3_aa: CSVDRQGEQYF
v_call: TRBV6-5; d_call: .; j_call: TRBJ2-5; clone_size: .; cdr3_nt: TGTGCCAGCGCCGATCGTGGACTGTTACAAGAGACCCAGTACTTC; cdr3_aa: CASADRGLLQETQYF
v_call: TRBV5-1; d_call: .; j_call: TRBJ1-4; clone_size: .; cdr3_nt: TGCGCCAGCAGCTCCTCAGTTGCAACTAATGAAAAACTGTTTTTT; cdr3_aa: CASSSSVATNEKLFF
v_call: TRBV24-1; d_call: .; j_call: TRBJ2-7; clone_size: .; cdr3_nt: TGTGCCACCAGCTGGACAGAGTCCTACGAGCAGTACTTC; cdr3_aa: CATSWTESYEQYF
v_call: TRBV19; d_call: TRBD1; j_call: TRBJ1-2; clone_size: few; cdr3_nt: TGTGCCAGTAGATGGGACAGGTTGAAAGGCTACACCTTC; cdr3_aa: CASRWDRLKGYTF
v_call: TRBV11-2; d_call: TRBD1; j_call: TRBJ1-1; clone_size: .; cdr3_nt: TGTGCCAGCAGCTCGGACAGGGGGAGCGGAGCTTTCTTT; cdr3_aa: CASSSDRGSGAFF
v_call: TRBV2; d_call: TRBD2; j_call: TRBJ2-7; clone_size: once; cdr3_nt: TGTGCCAGTTCCTTTGGGACTACCAGCCTGTTCCGTCAAGAGCAGTACTTC; cdr3_aa: CASSFGTTSLFRQEQYF
v_call: TRBV29-1; d_call: .; j_call: TRBJ2-5; clone_size: .; cdr3_nt: TGCAGCCACAGTGTAGGTGGGGAGACCCAGTACTTC; cdr3_aa: CSHSVGGETQYF
v_call: TRBV9; d_call: .; j_call: TRBJ2-7; clone_size: .; cdr3_nt: TGTGCCAGCAGCGTAGCCGGGACACCGACCTACGAGCAGTACTTC; cdr3_aa: CASSVAGTPTYEQYF
v_call: TRBV29-1; d_call: TRBD1; j_call: TRBJ2-3; clone_size: .; cdr3_nt: TGCAGCGTAGCTACCCCAGGACAGGGCGATACGCAGTATTTT; cdr3_aa: CSVATPGQGDTQYF